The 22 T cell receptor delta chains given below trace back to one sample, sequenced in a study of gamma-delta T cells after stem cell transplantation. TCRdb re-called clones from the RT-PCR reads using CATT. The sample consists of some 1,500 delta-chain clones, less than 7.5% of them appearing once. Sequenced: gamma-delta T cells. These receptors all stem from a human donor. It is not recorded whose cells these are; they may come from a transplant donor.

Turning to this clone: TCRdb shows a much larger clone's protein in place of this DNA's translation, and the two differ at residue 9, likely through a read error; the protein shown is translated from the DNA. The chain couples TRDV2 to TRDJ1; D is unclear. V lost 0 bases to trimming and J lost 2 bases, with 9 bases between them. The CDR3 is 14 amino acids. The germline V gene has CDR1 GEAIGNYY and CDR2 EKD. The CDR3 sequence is CACDTMIATDKLIF. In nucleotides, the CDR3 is TGTGCCTGTGACACCATGATCGCGACCGATAAACTCATCTTT.

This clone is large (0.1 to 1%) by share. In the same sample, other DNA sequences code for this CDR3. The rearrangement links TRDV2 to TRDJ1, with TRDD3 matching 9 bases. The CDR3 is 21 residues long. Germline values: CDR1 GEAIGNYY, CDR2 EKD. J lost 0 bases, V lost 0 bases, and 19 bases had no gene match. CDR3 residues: CACDTVLFTGGPRLHTDKLIF. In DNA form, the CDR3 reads TGTGCCTGTGACACCGTTTTATTTACTGGGGGACCACGGCTCCACACCGATAAACTCATCTTT.

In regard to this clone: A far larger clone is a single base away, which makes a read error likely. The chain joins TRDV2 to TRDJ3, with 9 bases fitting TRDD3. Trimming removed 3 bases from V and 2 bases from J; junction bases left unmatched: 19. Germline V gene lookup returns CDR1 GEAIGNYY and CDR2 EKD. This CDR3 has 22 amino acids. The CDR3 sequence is CACDPVLGDLTKNAWDTRQMFF. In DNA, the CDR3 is TGTGCCTGTGACCCGGTACTGGGGGACCTCACGAAAAACGCCTGGGACACCCGACAGATGTTTTTC.

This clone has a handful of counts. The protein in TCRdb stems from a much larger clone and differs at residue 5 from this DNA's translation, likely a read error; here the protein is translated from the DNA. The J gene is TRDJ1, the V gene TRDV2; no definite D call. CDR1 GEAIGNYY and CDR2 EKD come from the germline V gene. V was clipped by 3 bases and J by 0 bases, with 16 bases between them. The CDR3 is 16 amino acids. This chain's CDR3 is CACDVLNSPYTDKLIF. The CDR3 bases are TGTGCCTGTGACGTTTTAAATTCCCCGTACACCGATAAACTCATCTTT.

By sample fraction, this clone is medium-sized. CDR3 coding DNA: TGTGCTCTTGGGGAACTAGACACCTTCCTACGGCCCTGGGTATCGTACACCGATAAACTCATCTTT. It codes for CALGELDTFLRPWVSYTDKLIF. The chain recombines TRDV1 with TRDJ1, with 9 bases identical to TRDD2. V lost 0 bases to trimming and J lost 0 bases; unmatched junction nucleotides: 20. This CDR3 spans 22 amino acids. CDR1 is TSWWSYY, CDR2 QGS, per germline.

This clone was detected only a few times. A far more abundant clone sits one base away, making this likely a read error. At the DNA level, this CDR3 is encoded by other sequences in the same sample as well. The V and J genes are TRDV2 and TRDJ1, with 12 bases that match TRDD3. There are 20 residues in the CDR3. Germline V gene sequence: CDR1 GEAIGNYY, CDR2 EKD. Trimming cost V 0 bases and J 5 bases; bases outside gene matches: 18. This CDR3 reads CACDTVLLGDTAKGSDKLIF. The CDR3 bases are TGTGCCTGTGACACCGTCCTCCTGGGGGATACGGCCAAAGGGAGTGATAAACTCATCTTT.

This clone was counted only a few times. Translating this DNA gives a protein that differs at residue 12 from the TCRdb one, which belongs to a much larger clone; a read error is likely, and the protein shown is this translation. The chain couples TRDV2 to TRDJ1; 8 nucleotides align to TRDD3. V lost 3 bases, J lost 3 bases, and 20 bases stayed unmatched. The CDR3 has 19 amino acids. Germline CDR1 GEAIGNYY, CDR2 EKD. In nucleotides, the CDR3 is TGTGCCTGTGACGAAATCGGGTTGTTGGGGGATGCCCTCCCCGATAAACTCATCTTT. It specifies CACDEIGLLGDALPDKLIF.

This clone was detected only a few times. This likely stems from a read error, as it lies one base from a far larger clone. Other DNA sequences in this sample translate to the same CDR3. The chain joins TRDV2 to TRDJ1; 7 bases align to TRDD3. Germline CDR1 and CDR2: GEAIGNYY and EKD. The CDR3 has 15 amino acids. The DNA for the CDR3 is TGTGCCTGTGACTCCCTGGGGGCCTACACCGATAAACTCATCTTC. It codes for CACDSLGAYTDKLIF.

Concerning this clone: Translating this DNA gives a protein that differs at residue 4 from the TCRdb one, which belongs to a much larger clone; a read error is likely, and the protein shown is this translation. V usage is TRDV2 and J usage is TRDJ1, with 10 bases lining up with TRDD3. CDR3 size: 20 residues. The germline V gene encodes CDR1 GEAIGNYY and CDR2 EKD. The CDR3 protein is CACGTVWGGTGGLNTDKLIF. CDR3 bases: TGTGCCTGTGGCACCGTTTGGGGTGGTACTGGGGGATTAAACACCGATAAACTCATCTTT.

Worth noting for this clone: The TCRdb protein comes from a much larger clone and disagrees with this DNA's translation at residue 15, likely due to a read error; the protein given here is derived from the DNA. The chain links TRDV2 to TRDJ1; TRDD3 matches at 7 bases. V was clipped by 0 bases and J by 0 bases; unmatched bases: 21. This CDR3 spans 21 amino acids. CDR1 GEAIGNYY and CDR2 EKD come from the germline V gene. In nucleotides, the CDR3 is TGTGCCTGTGACACCGTCAAAGCTGGGGATAGGAGGTCGACGCACACCGATAAACTCATCTTT. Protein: CACDTVKAGDRRSTHTDKLIF.

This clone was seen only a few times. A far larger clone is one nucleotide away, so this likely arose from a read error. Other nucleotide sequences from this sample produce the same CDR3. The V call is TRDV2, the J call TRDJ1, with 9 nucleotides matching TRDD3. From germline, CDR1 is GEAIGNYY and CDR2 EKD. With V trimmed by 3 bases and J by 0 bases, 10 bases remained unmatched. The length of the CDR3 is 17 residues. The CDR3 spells CACDELGDTAYTDKLIF. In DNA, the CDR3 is TGTGCCTGTGACGAACTGGGGGACACTGCTTACACCGATAAACTCATCTTT.

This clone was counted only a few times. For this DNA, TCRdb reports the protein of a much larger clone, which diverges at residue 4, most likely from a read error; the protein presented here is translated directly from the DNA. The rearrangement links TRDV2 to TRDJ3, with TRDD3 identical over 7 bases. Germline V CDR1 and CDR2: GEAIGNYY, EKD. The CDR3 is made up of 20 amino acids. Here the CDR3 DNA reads TGTGCCTGTGGCACCTTACTGGGGCCCCGGGGGTCCTGGGACACCCGACAGATGTTTTTC. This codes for CACGTLLGPRGSWDTRQMFF.

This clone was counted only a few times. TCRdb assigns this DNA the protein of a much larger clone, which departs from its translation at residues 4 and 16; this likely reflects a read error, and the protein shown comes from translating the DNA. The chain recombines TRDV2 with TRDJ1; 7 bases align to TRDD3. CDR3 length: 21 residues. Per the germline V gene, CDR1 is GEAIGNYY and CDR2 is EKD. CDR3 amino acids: CACGTVKAGDRRSTYADKLIF. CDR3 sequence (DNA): TGTGCCTGTGGCACCGTCAAAGCTGGGGATAGGAGGTCGACGTACGCCGATAAACTCATCTTT.

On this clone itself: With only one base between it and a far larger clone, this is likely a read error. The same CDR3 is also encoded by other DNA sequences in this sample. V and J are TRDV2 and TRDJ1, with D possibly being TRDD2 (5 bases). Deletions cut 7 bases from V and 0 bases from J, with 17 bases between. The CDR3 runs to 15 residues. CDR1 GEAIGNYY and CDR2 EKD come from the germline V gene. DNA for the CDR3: TGTGCCTGCGACGCCCTACTAAAATACACCGATAAACTCATCTTT. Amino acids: CACDALLKYTDKLIF.

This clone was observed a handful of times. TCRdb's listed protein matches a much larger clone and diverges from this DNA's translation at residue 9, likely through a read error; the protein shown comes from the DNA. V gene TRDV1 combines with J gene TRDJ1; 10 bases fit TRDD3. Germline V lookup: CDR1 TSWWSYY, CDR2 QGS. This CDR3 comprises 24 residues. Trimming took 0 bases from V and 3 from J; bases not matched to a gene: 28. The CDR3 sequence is CALGELESCRFRTGGSDFPDKLIF. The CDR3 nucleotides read TGTGCTCTTGGGGAACTTGAGTCCTGTCGGTTTCGTACTGGGGGATCTGATTTCCCCGATAAACTCATCTTT.

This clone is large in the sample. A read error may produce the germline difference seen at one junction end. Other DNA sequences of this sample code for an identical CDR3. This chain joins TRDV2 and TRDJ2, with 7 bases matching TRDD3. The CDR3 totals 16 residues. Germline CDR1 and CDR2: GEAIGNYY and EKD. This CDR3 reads CACDILGMETTAQLFF. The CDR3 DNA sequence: TGCGCCTGTGACATACTGGGGATGGAGACGACAGCACAACTCTTCTTT.

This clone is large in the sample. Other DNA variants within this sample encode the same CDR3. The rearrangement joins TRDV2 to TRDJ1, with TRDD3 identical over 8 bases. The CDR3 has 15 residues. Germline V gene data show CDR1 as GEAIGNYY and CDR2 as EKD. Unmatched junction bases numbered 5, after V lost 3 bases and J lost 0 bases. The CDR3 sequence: CACDLLGVNTDKLIF. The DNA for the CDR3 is TGTGCCTGTGACCTACTGGGGGTTAACACCGATAAACTCATCTTT.

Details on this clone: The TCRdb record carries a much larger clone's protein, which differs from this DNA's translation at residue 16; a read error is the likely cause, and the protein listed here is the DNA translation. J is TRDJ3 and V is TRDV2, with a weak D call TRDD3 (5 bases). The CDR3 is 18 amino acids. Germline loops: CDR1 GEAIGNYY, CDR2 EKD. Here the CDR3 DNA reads TGTGCCTGTGACACCGTACTAGGAAGCTCCTGGGACACCCGACAGGTGTTTTTC. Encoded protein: CACDTVLGSSWDTRQVFF.

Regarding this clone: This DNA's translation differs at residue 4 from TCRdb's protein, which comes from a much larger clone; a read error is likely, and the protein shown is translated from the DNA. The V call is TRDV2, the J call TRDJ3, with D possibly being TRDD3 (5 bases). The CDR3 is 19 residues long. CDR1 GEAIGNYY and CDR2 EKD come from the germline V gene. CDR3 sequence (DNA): TGTGCCTGTGGCACCGCGGGGACGAGGAGCTCCTGGGACACCCGACAGATGTTTTTC. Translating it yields CACGTAGTRSSWDTRQMFF.

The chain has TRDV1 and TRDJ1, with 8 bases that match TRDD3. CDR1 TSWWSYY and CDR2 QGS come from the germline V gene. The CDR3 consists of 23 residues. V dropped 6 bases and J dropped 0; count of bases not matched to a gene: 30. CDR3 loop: CALGPPLDPPYWGPSPYTDKLIF. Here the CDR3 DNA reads TGTGCTCTTGGACCTCCTTTGGATCCACCGTACTGGGGGCCATCGCCGTACACCGATAAACTCATCTTT.

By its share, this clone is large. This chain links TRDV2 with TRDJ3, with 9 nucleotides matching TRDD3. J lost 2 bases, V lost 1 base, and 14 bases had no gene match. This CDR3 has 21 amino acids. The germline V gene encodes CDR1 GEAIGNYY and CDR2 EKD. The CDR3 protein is CACDTLSPDWGTPWDTRQMFF. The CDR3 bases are TGTGCCTGTGACACTCTTTCCCCAGACTGGGGGACCCCCTGGGACACCCGACAGATGTTTTTC.

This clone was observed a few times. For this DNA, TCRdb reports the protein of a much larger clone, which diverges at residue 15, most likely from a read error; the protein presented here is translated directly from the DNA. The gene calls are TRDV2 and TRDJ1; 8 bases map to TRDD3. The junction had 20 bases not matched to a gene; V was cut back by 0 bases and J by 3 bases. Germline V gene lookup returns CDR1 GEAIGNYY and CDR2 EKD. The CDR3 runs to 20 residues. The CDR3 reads CACDTVAGWGTPGRADKLIF. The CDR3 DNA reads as TGTGCCTGTGACACCGTCGCGGGCTGGGGGACCCCGGGGCGCGCCGATAAACTCATCTTT.